A selection of T cell receptor beta chains follows, all from one sample in a study of naive and memory T cell subsets. TCRdb re-derived calls from the UMI-ligation and nested PCR reads in MiXCR, one entry per CDR3 protein. Among roughly 150,000 distinct CDR3 sequences listed, 15% to 20% were seen once. Sequenced material: naive CD8+ T cells from blood. These receptors were collected from a human donor in good health. CDR3s include the opening cysteine and the closing phenylalanine or tryptophan. The D gene is left open where the match is weak. Expanded clones are given a class, and other clones once, few, many or no size at all.

D gene: TRBD2
V gene: TRBV6-2/TRBV6-3
clone size: NA
J gene: TRBJ2-1
CDR3 protein: CASSPPLVSGRDYNEQFF
CDR3 DNA: TGTGCCAGCAGTCCCCCGCTAGTTAGCGGGAGGGACTACAATGAGCAGTTCTTC

D gene: TRBD2
V gene: TRBV28
clone size: NA
J gene: TRBJ2-1
CDR3 protein: CASRWGTSLGDEQFF
CDR3 DNA: TGTGCCAGCCGGTGGGGGACTAGCTTAGGTGATGAGCAGTTCTTC

D gene: NA
V gene: TRBV7-9
clone size: few
J gene: TRBJ1-1
CDR3 protein: CASRSGPQEAFF
CDR3 DNA: TGTGCCAGCAGATCGGGACCTCAAGAAGCTTTCTTT

D gene: TRBD1
V gene: TRBV6-1
clone size: NA
J gene: TRBJ2-1
CDR3 protein: CASSPRDRGWNEQFF
CDR3 DNA: TGTGCCAGCAGTCCCCGGGACAGGGGATGGAATGAGCAGTTCTTC

D gene: TRBD1
V gene: TRBV20-1
clone size: NA
J gene: TRBJ2-7
CDR3 protein: CSARATGFPYEQYF
CDR3 DNA: TGCAGTGCTAGAGCGACAGGGTTCCCCTACGAGCAGTACTTC

D gene: TRBD2
V gene: TRBV27
clone size: NA
J gene: TRBJ2-3
CDR3 protein: CASSSGLAGDGPRTDTQYF
CDR3 DNA: TGTGCCAGCAGTTCGGGACTAGCGGGAGACGGGCCCCGCACAGATACGCAGTATTTT

D gene: NA
V gene: TRBV14
clone size: NA
J gene: TRBJ2-7
CDR3 protein: CASSQVTENPYEQYF
CDR3 DNA: TGTGCCAGCAGCCAAGTAACAGAGAACCCCTACGAGCAGTACTTC

D gene: TRBD1
V gene: TRBV4-1
clone size: few
J gene: TRBJ1-2
CDR3 protein: CASSQVKTGSFDGYTF
CDR3 DNA: TGCGCCAGCAGCCAAGTGAAGACAGGGAGCTTCGATGGCTACACCTTC

D gene: NA
V gene: TRBV7-9
clone size: NA
J gene: TRBJ2-7
CDR3 protein: CASSSGIGVYEQYF
CDR3 DNA: TGTGCCAGCAGCTCCGGTATAGGCGTTTACGAGCAGTACTTC

D gene: TRBD1
V gene: TRBV19
clone size: few
J gene: TRBJ2-7
CDR3 protein: CASSIGTGAAYEQYF
CDR3 DNA: TGTGCCAGTAGTATTGGGACAGGCGCGGCCTACGAGCAGTACTTC

D gene: TRBD2
V gene: TRBV9
clone size: once
J gene: TRBJ2-1
CDR3 protein: CASSVSSGRDFEGSYNEQFF
CDR3 DNA: TGTGCCAGCAGCGTATCGAGCGGGAGGGATTTTGAGGGCTCCTACAATGAGCAGTTCTTC

D gene: TRBD2
V gene: TRBV28
clone size: few
J gene: TRBJ2-7
CDR3 protein: CASSLSVAGGPYEQYF
CDR3 DNA: TGTGCCAGCAGTTTATCGGTAGCGGGAGGCCCCTACGAGCAGTACTTC

D gene: NA
V gene: TRBV29-1
clone size: NA
J gene: TRBJ2-2
CDR3 protein: CSVDLDSGELFF
CDR3 DNA: TGCAGCGTTGACCTAGATTCCGGGGAGCTGTTTTTT

D gene: TRBD1
V gene: TRBV2
clone size: few
J gene: TRBJ1-5
CDR3 protein: CASSEEGAQPQHF
CDR3 DNA: TGTGCCAGCAGTGAAGAGGGGGCTCAGCCCCAGCATTTT

D gene: NA
V gene: TRBV7-9
clone size: few
J gene: TRBJ2-7
CDR3 protein: CASSPLNRATYEQYF
CDR3 DNA: TGTGCCAGCAGCCCCCTTAACAGGGCCACCTACGAGCAGTACTTC

D gene: NA
V gene: TRBV20-1
clone size: NA
J gene: TRBJ2-7
CDR3 protein: CSARGDTNDFYEQYF
CDR3 DNA: TGCAGTGCTAGAGGTGACACCAACGACTTCTACGAGCAGTACTTC

D gene: TRBD2
V gene: TRBV4-1
clone size: few
J gene: TRBJ2-1
CDR3 protein: CASSQEAEGRASESYNEQFF
CDR3 DNA: TGCGCCAGCAGCCAAGAAGCCGAGGGGAGGGCCTCGGAATCCTACAATGAGCAGTTCTTC

D gene: TRBD1
V gene: TRBV6-5
clone size: NA
J gene: TRBJ1-2
CDR3 protein: CASSYGQGDYGYTF
CDR3 DNA: TGTGCCAGCAGCTACGGACAGGGGGACTATGGCTACACCTTC

D gene: NA
V gene: TRBV6-5
clone size: few
J gene: TRBJ1-1
CDR3 protein: CASASGDVIISGTEAFF
CDR3 DNA: TGTGCCAGCGCCTCAGGAGACGTAATCATATCGGGCACTGAAGCTTTCTTT

D gene: TRBD1
V gene: TRBV27
clone size: few
J gene: TRBJ1-1
CDR3 protein: CASSWVGTGGANTEAFF
CDR3 DNA: TGTGCCAGCAGTTGGGTGGGGACAGGGGGAGCGAACACTGAAGCTTTCTTT

D gene: NA
V gene: TRBV2
clone size: NA
J gene: TRBJ1-6
CDR3 protein: CASSEGQGLEPPLHF
CDR3 DNA: TGTGCCAGCAGTGAAGGGCAGGGTTTGGAGCCACCCCTCCACTTT

D gene: NA
V gene: TRBV29-1
clone size: many
J gene: TRBJ1-2
CDR3 protein: CSVEVAHQPRGYTF
CDR3 DNA: TGCAGCGTTGAAGTTGCTCACCAGCCGCGTGGCTACACCTTC

D gene: NA
V gene: TRBV28
clone size: many
J gene: TRBJ2-3
CDR3 protein: CASSLYAGGDTQYF
CDR3 DNA: TGTGCCAGCAGTTTATATGCAGGGGGGGATACGCAGTATTTT

D gene: TRBD2
V gene: TRBV12-3/TRBV12-4
clone size: NA
J gene: TRBJ2-3
CDR3 protein: CASSLLAGGMGTDTQYF
CDR3 DNA: TGTGCCAGCAGTTTATTGGCGGGAGGTATGGGAACAGATACGCAGTATTTT

D gene: TRBD1
V gene: TRBV14
clone size: NA
J gene: TRBJ2-7
CDR3 protein: CASSPGTGDEQYF
CDR3 DNA: TGTGCCAGCAGCCCGGGGACAGGGGACGAGCAGTACTTC

D gene: NA
V gene: TRBV11-2
clone size: NA
J gene: TRBJ2-1
CDR3 protein: CASSSPPLAPYNEQFF
CDR3 DNA: TGTGCCAGCAGCTCCCCCCCGCTAGCGCCATACAATGAGCAGTTCTTC

D gene: NA
V gene: TRBV13
clone size: NA
J gene: TRBJ2-1
CDR3 protein: CASSLGDGTLSYNEQFF
CDR3 DNA: TGTGCCAGCAGCTTGGGGGACGGGACATTGAGCTACAATGAGCAGTTCTTC

D gene: TRBD2
V gene: TRBV6-6
clone size: NA
J gene: TRBJ2-1
CDR3 protein: CASSYSLGLAGEGRLNEQFF
CDR3 DNA: TGTGCCAGCAGTTACTCGCTGGGACTAGCGGGAGAGGGCCGTCTCAATGAGCAGTTCTTC

D gene: NA
V gene: TRBV6-1
clone size: NA
J gene: TRBJ2-3
CDR3 protein: CASSERAAVVGTDTQYF
CDR3 DNA: TGTGCCAGCAGTGAAAGGGCCGCGGTGGTGGGCACAGATACGCAGTATTTT

D gene: NA
V gene: TRBV28
clone size: few
J gene: TRBJ2-7
CDR3 protein: CASSPQSVYEQYF
CDR3 DNA: TGTGCCAGCAGTCCCCAAAGCGTCTACGAGCAGTACTTC

D gene: NA
V gene: TRBV6-5
clone size: NA
J gene: TRBJ2-6
CDR3 protein: CASTYPGANVLTF
CDR3 DNA: TGTGCCAGCACCTACCCCGGGGCCAACGTCCTGACTTTC

D gene: NA
V gene: TRBV2
clone size: few
J gene: TRBJ2-7
CDR3 protein: CASTDLEAYEQYF
CDR3 DNA: TGTGCCAGCACCGACCTGGAAGCCTACGAGCAGTACTTC

D gene: TRBD1
V gene: TRBV28
clone size: NA
J gene: TRBJ1-2
CDR3 protein: CATRTGRRGYTF
CDR3 DNA: TGTGCCACCCGGACAGGGAGGCGAGGCTACACCTTC

D gene: NA
V gene: TRBV6-5
clone size: NA
J gene: TRBJ2-6
CDR3 protein: CASSRSGANVLTF
CDR3 DNA: TGTGCCAGCTCCCGATCTGGGGCCAACGTCCTGACTTTC

D gene: NA
V gene: TRBV9
clone size: NA
J gene: TRBJ2-7
CDR3 protein: CASSVGGSGYEQYF
CDR3 DNA: TGTGCCAGCAGCGTAGGAGGTAGCGGCTACGAGCAGTACTTC

D gene: TRBD1
V gene: TRBV28
clone size: many
J gene: TRBJ2-3
CDR3 protein: CASTPLLTGPGADTQYF
CDR3 DNA: TGTGCCAGCACCCCCCTGCTGACAGGGCCCGGTGCAGATACGCAGTATTTT

D gene: NA
V gene: TRBV20-1
clone size: many
J gene: TRBJ2-3
CDR3 protein: CSARDATWDPDTQYF
CDR3 DNA: TGCAGTGCTAGAGATGCCACCTGGGACCCAGATACGCAGTATTTT

D gene: NA
V gene: TRBV12-3/TRBV12-4
clone size: NA
J gene: TRBJ2-5
CDR3 protein: CASSLERFQETQYF
CDR3 DNA: TGTGCCAGCAGTTTAGAGAGGTTCCAAGAGACCCAGTACTTC

D gene: TRBD2
V gene: TRBV15
clone size: once
J gene: TRBJ2-1
CDR3 protein: CATSRDLGRVNEQFF
CDR3 DNA: TGTGCCACCAGCAGAGATTTGGGGAGGGTCAATGAGCAGTTCTTC

D gene: NA
V gene: TRBV5-1
clone size: once
J gene: TRBJ1-1
CDR3 protein: CASSFNGGWGTEAFF
CDR3 DNA: TGCGCCAGCAGCTTTAACGGGGGCTGGGGCACTGAAGCTTTCTTT

D gene: TRBD1
V gene: TRBV20-1
clone size: NA
J gene: TRBJ2-7
CDR3 protein: CSARANRGPYEQYF
CDR3 DNA: TGCAGTGCTAGAGCCAACAGGGGGCCCTACGAGCAGTACTTC

D gene: NA
V gene: TRBV11-2
clone size: NA
J gene: TRBJ2-3
CDR3 protein: CASSPTQGGNTDTQYF
CDR3 DNA: TGTGCCAGCAGCCCTACACAGGGGGGGAACACAGATACGCAGTATTTT

D gene: NA
V gene: TRBV6-6
clone size: NA
J gene: TRBJ1-3
CDR3 protein: CASSLAAARYSGNTIYF
CDR3 DNA: TGTGCCAGCAGTTTAGCGGCAGCTCGCTACTCTGGAAACACCATATATTTT

D gene: TRBD2
V gene: TRBV6-5
clone size: few
J gene: TRBJ2-3
CDR3 protein: CASSYSIAGADTDTQYF
CDR3 DNA: TGTGCCAGCAGTTACTCCATTGCGGGAGCCGACACAGATACGCAGTATTTT

D gene: TRBD1
V gene: TRBV6-2/TRBV6-3
clone size: NA
J gene: TRBJ2-3
CDR3 protein: CASSRDSQSDTQYF
CDR3 DNA: TGTGCCAGCAGCCGGGACAGTCAATCGGATACGCAGTATTTT

D gene: TRBD2
V gene: TRBV11-2
clone size: few
J gene: TRBJ2-3
CDR3 protein: CASSLGVLAGGDTQYF
CDR3 DNA: TGTGCCAGCAGCTTAGGAGTCCTAGCGGGAGGCGATACGCAGTATTTT

D gene: NA
V gene: TRBV6-5
clone size: NA
J gene: TRBJ2-7
CDR3 protein: CASSPALGYEQYF
CDR3 DNA: TGTGCCAGCAGCCCGGCGTTAGGCTACGAGCAGTACTTC

D gene: TRBD1
V gene: TRBV6-5
clone size: few
J gene: TRBJ2-6
CDR3 protein: CASSYGTGGARSGANVLTF
CDR3 DNA: TGTGCCAGCAGTTATGGGACAGGGGGCGCGCGGTCTGGGGCCAACGTCCTGACTTTC